The rows below give T cell receptor beta chains drawn from one sample of a study of tumor and adjacent non-tumor tissue in lung cancer. TCRdb passed the multiplex PCR reads through MiXCR, listing each CDR3 protein once. Here the sample spans some 70,000 distinct CDR3 sequences, nearly 70% being singletons. Sequenced: distant non-tumor lung tissue. These receptor sequences come from a woman between 45 and 65 years old with non-small cell lung cancer. Each CDR3 is given with its conserved first and last residue. A D gene is named only where the DNA matches it firmly. Not every row has a clone size; where given, it reads once, few, many or a size class.

d_call: -
clone_size: -
j_call: TRBJ2-3
v_call: TRBV5-5
cdr3_nt: TGTGCCAGCAGCGACACAGGGAGACCCACAGATACGAAGTATTTT
cdr3_aa: CASSDTGRPTDTKYF

d_call: TRBD1
clone_size: -
j_call: TRBJ2-1
v_call: TRBV7-9
cdr3_nt: TGTGCCAGCAACCCCGGGACAGGGCACAATGAGCAGTTCTTC
cdr3_aa: CASNPGTGHNEQFF

d_call: TRBD1
clone_size: -
j_call: TRBJ2-2
v_call: TRBV7-8
cdr3_nt: TGTGCCAGCATCTTGTCCGGGACAGGGGGCATCGGGGAGCTGTTTTTT
cdr3_aa: CASILSGTGGIGELFF

d_call: -
clone_size: many
j_call: TRBJ2-3
v_call: TRBV4-1
cdr3_nt: TGCGCCAGCAGCCAAGATTTACGGAGCACAGATACGCAGTATTTT
cdr3_aa: CASSQDLRSTDTQYF

d_call: -
clone_size: -
j_call: TRBJ2-3
v_call: TRBV5-6
cdr3_nt: TGTGCCAGCGGCTTTTCCTTACTTCGGAGGACGCCTAGCACAGATACGCAGTATTTT
cdr3_aa: CASGFSLLRRTPSTDTQYF

d_call: TRBD1
clone_size: -
j_call: TRBJ2-1
v_call: TRBV6-4
cdr3_nt: TGTGCCAGCAGTGTTCAGGGGGCAGGCTGTGAGCAGTTCTTC
cdr3_aa: CASSVQGAGCEQFF

d_call: -
clone_size: -
j_call: TRBJ1-5
v_call: TRBV4-1
cdr3_nt: TGCTCCAGCAGCCAAGCTGGGCGCGGTAGCAATCAGCCCCTGCATTTT
cdr3_aa: CSSSQAGRGSNQPLHF

d_call: -
clone_size: -
j_call: TRBJ2-1
v_call: TRBV20-1
cdr3_nt: TGCAGTGCTAGTGGGAGATACTCCTACAATGGGCGGTTCTTC
cdr3_aa: CSASGRYSYNGRFF

d_call: -
clone_size: many
j_call: TRBJ2-2
v_call: TRBV4-1
cdr3_nt: TGCGCCAGCAGCCAAGAGGGGTTCACCGGGGAGCTGTTTTTT
cdr3_aa: CASSQEGFTGELFF

d_call: -
clone_size: -
j_call: TRBJ1-4
v_call: TRBV12-3/TRBV12-4
cdr3_nt: TGTGCCAGTCACGGGGCCACTTATGCAAAACTGTTTTTT
cdr3_aa: CASHGATYAKLFF

d_call: -
clone_size: -
j_call: TRBJ1-5
v_call: TRBV12-3/TRBV12-4
cdr3_nt: TGTGCCAGCAGCCCGGACAGAAACAATCAGCCCCAGCATTTT
cdr3_aa: CASSPDRNNQPQHF

d_call: -
clone_size: few
j_call: TRBJ2-3
v_call: TRBV28
cdr3_nt: TGTGTCAGCAGTTTTGGACTTCAAAGCACAGATACGCAGTATTTT
cdr3_aa: CVSSFGLQSTDTQYF

d_call: -
clone_size: -
j_call: TRBJ2-1
v_call: TRBV6-5
cdr3_nt: TGTGCCGGCAGTTCCTTGCAACGTGCTGAGCAGTTCTTC
cdr3_aa: CAGSSLQRAEQFF

d_call: -
clone_size: -
j_call: TRBJ1-5
v_call: TRBV12-3/TRBV12-4
cdr3_nt: TGTGCCAACGGCCTTGATGGGGTAGATCAGGCCCAGCATTTT
cdr3_aa: CANGLDGVDQAQHF

d_call: -
clone_size: -
j_call: TRBJ2-7
v_call: TRBV10-3
cdr3_nt: TGTGCCATCAGTGAGAAAAAGGGAGACGGCGCCTACGAGCGGTACTTC
cdr3_aa: CAISEKKGDGAYERYF

d_call: -
clone_size: -
j_call: TRBJ2-1
v_call: TRBV20-1
cdr3_nt: TGCAGTGCTACAGGACTGAACCATAACCCCGACTACAATGAACAGTTCTTC
cdr3_aa: CSATGLNHNPDYNEQFF